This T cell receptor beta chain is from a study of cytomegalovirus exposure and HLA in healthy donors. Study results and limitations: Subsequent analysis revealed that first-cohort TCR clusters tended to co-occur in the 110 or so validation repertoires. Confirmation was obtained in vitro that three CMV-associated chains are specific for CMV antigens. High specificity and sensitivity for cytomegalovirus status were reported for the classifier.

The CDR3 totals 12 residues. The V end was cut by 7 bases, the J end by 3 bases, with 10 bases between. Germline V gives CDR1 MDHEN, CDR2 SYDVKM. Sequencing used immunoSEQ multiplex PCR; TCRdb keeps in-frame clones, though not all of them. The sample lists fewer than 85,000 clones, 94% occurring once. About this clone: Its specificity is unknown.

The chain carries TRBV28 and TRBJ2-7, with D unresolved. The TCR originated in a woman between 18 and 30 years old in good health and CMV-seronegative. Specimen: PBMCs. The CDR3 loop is CASTRQNYEQYF. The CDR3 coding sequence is TGTGCCAGCACACGTCAGAACTACGAGCAGTACTTC.